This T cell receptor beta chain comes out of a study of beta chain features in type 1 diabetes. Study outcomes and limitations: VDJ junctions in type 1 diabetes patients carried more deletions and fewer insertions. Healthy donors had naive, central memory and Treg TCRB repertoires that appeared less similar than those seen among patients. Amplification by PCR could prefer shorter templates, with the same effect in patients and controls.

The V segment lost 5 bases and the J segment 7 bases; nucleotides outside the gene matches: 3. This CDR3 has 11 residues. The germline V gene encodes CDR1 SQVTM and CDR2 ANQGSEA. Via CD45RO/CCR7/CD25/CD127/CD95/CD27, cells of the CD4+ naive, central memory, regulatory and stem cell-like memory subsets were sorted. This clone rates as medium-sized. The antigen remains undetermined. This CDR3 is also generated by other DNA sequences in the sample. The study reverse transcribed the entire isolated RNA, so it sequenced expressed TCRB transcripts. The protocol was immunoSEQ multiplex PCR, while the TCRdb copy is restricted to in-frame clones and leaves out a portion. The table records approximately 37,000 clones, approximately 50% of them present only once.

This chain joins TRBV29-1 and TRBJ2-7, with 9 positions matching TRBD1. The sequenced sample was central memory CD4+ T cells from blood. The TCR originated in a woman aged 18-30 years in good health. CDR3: CSVHRGREQYF. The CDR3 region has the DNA TGCAGCGTTCACAGGGGGCGGGAGCAGTACTTC.